This paragraph reports one T cell receptor beta chain. The antigen remains unidentified. The method was immunoSEQ multiplex PCR; TCRdb's version includes in-frame clones alone and lacks a portion of them. The sample records fewer than 130,000 clones, 93% being singletons. This sample was included in a study of graft-versus-host responses after intestinal transplantation. This TCR came from a human donor who received an intestinal transplant. The sequences come from unstimulated CD8+ T cells sorted from spleen or lymph node cells, collected before intestinal transplant.

The CDR3 is CASSPFDRGYGYTF. CDR3 DNA: TGTGCCAGCAGCCCCTTTGACAGGGGCTATGGCTACACCTTC. V usage is TRBV9 and J usage is TRBJ1-2; 8 nucleotides agree with TRBD1. Germline CDR1 and CDR2: SGDLS and YYNGEE. J was trimmed by 4 bases and V by 4 bases; bases with no gene match: 6. The CDR3 length is 14 residues.